This TCR beta chain was identified in a study of T cell responses to AZD1222 COVID-19 vaccine. Study outcomes and limitations: Among the donors, most were white British and more were female, and clonal diversity was possibly underestimated. Only five to seven AZD1222 recipients were seropositive at baseline. Rises in breadth and depth of Spike-specific TCRs came after two AZD1222 doses. The study reported that nearly half of spike-specific TCRs target unmutated variant regions.

Sequencing was performed with immunoSEQ multiplex PCR; in TCRdb, only in-frame clones are kept and a portion is missing. Of around 150,000 clones in the sample, approximately 90% were seen once. Worth noting for this clone: The antigen is not known.

Germline V gene lookup returns CDR1 SGHRS and CDR2 YFSETQ. The CDR3 runs to 15 residues. V was clipped by 0 bases and J by 3 bases; unmatched bases: 1. V is TRBV5-1 and J is TRBJ2-2, with 8 bases lining up with TRBD1. The clonotype was recovered from an adult in good health. The material was peripheral blood, obtained on day 0 of AZD1222 vaccination. The CDR3, as DNA: TGCGCCAGCAGCTTGGCAGGGGGCTACACCGGGGAGCTGTTTTTT. Its protein is CASSLAGGYTGELFF. Filled out from reference TRBV5-1 and TRBJ2-2, the complete variable domain reads KAGVTQTPRYLIKTRGQQVTLSCSPISGHRSVSWYQQTPGQGLQFLFEYFSETQRNKGNFPGRFSGRQFSNSRSEMNVSTLELGDSALYLCASSLAGGYTGELFFGEGSRLTVL.